Below are 24 T cell receptor beta chains sequenced from a single sample in a study of OX40 agonist ivuxolimab in advanced cancers. Some clones are missing from TCRdb's copy, which holds only in-frame ones; the method was immunoSEQ multiplex PCR. This sample has about 72,000 clones; more than 65% occur once, and the top ten carry less than 5.5%. This sample comprised CD4+ or CD8+ T cells sorted from blood, obtained in a trial of the OX40 agonist ivuxolimab. All receptors come from an adult with an advanced solid tumor such as melanoma, head and neck, liver or kidney cancer.

The CDR3 sequence is CASSSLRQGRGTEAFF. The CDR3 bases are TGTGCCAGCAGTTCCCTCCGACAGGGGAGGGGCACTGAAGCTTTCTTT. The chain couples TRBV28 to TRBJ1-1, with 8 bases that match TRBD1. V lost 4 bases to trimming and J lost 4 bases; unmatched junction nucleotides: 11. The V gene's germline CDR1 is MDHEN and CDR2 SYDVKM. This CDR3 has 16 residues.

The chain combines TRBV4-1 with TRBJ1-2, with 12 positions matching TRBD1. Germline lookup yields CDR1 MGHRA and CDR2 YSYEKL. V lost 3 bases and J lost 8; bases outside the gene matches: 10. The CDR3 contains 16 residues. DNA for the CDR3: TGCGCCAGCAGCCACCACAACCGGGACAGGGGGCAGGGCTACACCTTC. It translates to CASSHHNRDRGQGYTF.

The chain recombines TRBV6-5 with TRBJ1-1; no definite D call. Germline V gene lookup returns CDR1 MNHEY and CDR2 SVGAGI. The CDR3 sequence is 14 residues long. Trimming cost V 0 bases and J 3 bases, with 8 bases left between them. The CDR3 DNA reads as TGTGCCAGCAGTTACTCGAGATGGGACACTGAAGCTTTCTTT. It is translated as CASSYSRWDTEAFF.

The genes are TRBV7-2 and TRBJ2-1; 7 bases are shared with TRBD2. CDR1 and CDR2 from the germline V gene are SGHTA and FQGNSA. This CDR3 has 15 residues. V gave up 2 bases and J gave up 5 bases; unmatched junction bases: 6. This CDR3 is CASSLFSGGNNEQFF. The CDR3 coding sequence is TGTGCCAGCAGCTTATTCTCGGGAGGCAACAATGAGCAGTTCTTC.

The rearrangement links TRBV10-3 to TRBJ2-2; D is unclear. There are 18 residues in the CDR3. Trimming pared 2 bases from V and 0 bases from J, leaving 16 bases between. Germline V CDR1 and CDR2: ENHRY, SYGVKD. The CDR3 nucleotides read TGTGCCATCAGTGAGGTTATCGGTAGGGCAGCGAACACCGGGGAGCTGTTTTTT. Protein: CAISEVIGRAANTGELFF.

The V call is TRBV9, the J call TRBJ1-3; no reliable D call. The germline V gene has CDR1 SGDLS and CDR2 YYNGEE. V dropped 0 bases and J dropped 4 bases, with 11 bases sitting between them. The CDR3 consists of 15 residues. Written as DNA, the CDR3 is TGTGCCAGCAGCGTAGGGACTCATGAGGGAAACACCATATATTTT. Translation gives CASSVGTHEGNTIYF. Complete variable domain (other parts from reference TRBV9 and TRBJ1-3): DSGVTQTPKHLITATGQRVTLRCSPRSGDLSVYWYQQSLDQGLQFLIQYYNGEERAKGNILERFSAQQFPDLHSELNLSSLELGDSALYFCASSVGTHEGNTIYFGEGSWLTVV.

The chain uses TRBV19 and TRBJ2-5; D gene ambiguous. The CDR3 has 13 amino acids. The V and J ends lost 3 bases and 4 bases respectively, with 9 bases between them. CDR1 and CDR2 (germline): LNHDA, SQIVND (reference sequence). The CDR3 coding sequence is TGTGCCAGTAGTATTCCTCCCGGAGAGACCCAGTACTTC. It codes for CASSIPPGETQYF.

The chain employs TRBV4-1 and TRBJ1-1; D not resolved. Looked up from germline, CDR1 is MGHRA and CDR2 is YSYEKL. V lost 4 bases and J 3 bases, leaving 12 bases between the germline ends. This CDR3 contains 14 residues. The CDR3 nucleotides read TGCGCCAGCAGCCCTCCCGCTTGGGACACTGAAGCTTTCTTT. Its protein product is CASSPPAWDTEAFF.

The rearrangement links TRBV9 to TRBJ2-3; D is unresolved. The V gene lost 3 bases and the J gene lost 6 bases, with 14 bases spanning the gap. The CDR3 is made up of 14 amino acids. Germline V CDR1 and CDR2: SGDLS, YYNGEE. CDR3: CASSAPAYSDTQYF. The DNA for the CDR3 is TGTGCCAGCAGCGCTCCAGCGTACTCGGATACGCAGTATTTT.

The chain joins TRBV29-1 to TRBJ2-7, with 9 bases aligning to TRBD1. Trimming removed 7 bases from V and 6 bases from J; junction bases left unmatched: 7. Germline CDR1 reads SQVTM; CDR2 reads ANQGSEA. CDR3 length: 12 residues. CDR3 in amino acids: CSGGQGRTEQYF. CDR3 nucleotide sequence: TGCAGCGGGGGACAGGGAAGGACCGAGCAGTACTTC.

This clone was counted a single time. The chain is built from TRBV30 and TRBJ1-1; unclear D gene. The V and J ends lost 5 bases and 8 bases respectively, with 15 bases between them. The CDR3 is 12 residues long. CDR1 is GTSNPN and CDR2 is SVGIG in the germline V gene (reference sequence). The CDR3 here is CAWDRLGSEAFF. The DNA for the CDR3 is TGTGCCTGGGATAGATTGGGGAGCGAAGCTTTCTTT.

The rearrangement joins TRBV30 to TRBJ2-7; possibly TRBD1 for D (6 bases). The CDR3 consists of 14 residues. Trimming took off 1 base at V and 4 bases at J, with 14 bases between the two ends. Germline V gene lookup returns CDR1 GTSNPN and CDR2 SVGIG (reference sequence). CDR3 region: CAWSDEDSTYEQYF. CDR3 coding DNA: TGTGCCTGGAGTGATGAGGACAGTACTTACGAGCAGTACTTC.

CDR3 amino acids: CASSSRRSIRRSRSQPQHF. For the CDR3, the DNA is TGCGCCAGCAGCTCGCGACGGTCAATCAGGCGAAGTAGAAGTCAGCCCCAGCATTTT. J is TRBJ1-5 and V is TRBV5-1; D remains ambiguous. The germline V gene encodes CDR1 SGHRS and CDR2 YFSETQ. The CDR3 is made up of 19 amino acids. Trimming took off 3 bases at V and 6 bases at J, with 28 bases between the two ends.

The chain is built from TRBV7-3 and TRBJ2-5; a weak D match, TRBD2 (6 bases). This CDR3 comprises 13 residues. With 5 bases removed from V and 3 bases from J, the gap between germline ends came to 10 bases. Germline V gives CDR1 SGHTA, CDR2 FQGTGA. In nucleotides, the CDR3 is TGTGCCAGCAGCCGCGGGACCGAAGAGACCCAGTACTTC. Protein: CASSRGTEETQYF.

V and J are TRBV19 and TRBJ1-4, with a tentative D call TRBD1 (5 bases). The V end was cut by 6 bases, the J end by 3 bases, with 11 bases between. Germline V gives CDR1 LNHDA, CDR2 SQIVND (reference sequence). The CDR3 extends over 14 amino acids. Here the CDR3 DNA reads TGTGCCAGTAGCCGACAGAGTGCTAATGAAAAACTGTTTTTT. It translates to CASSRQSANEKLFF.

This chain uses TRBV10-2 with TRBJ1-2; D is possibly TRBD1 (5 bases). The V end was cut by 1 base, the J end by 4 bases, with 10 bases between. The CDR3 is 14 residues long. In germline, CDR1 is WSHSY, CDR2 SAAADI. The CDR3 protein is CASSEYPGSYGYTF. In DNA, the CDR3 is TGCGCCAGCAGTGAGTATCCAGGGAGCTATGGCTACACCTTC.

This clone has a handful of counts. The chain employs TRBV5-4 and TRBJ2-4; TRBD1 or TRBD2 may be the D gene (5 bases each). The CDR3 loop spans 15 amino acids. Deletions cut 0 bases from V and 9 bases from J, with 16 bases between. Germline loops: CDR1 SGHNT, CDR2 YYREEE (reference sequence). CDR3 coding DNA: TGTGCCAGCAGCTTGGCCGGGACCTCAGGTGGCATTCAGTACTTC. Translation gives CASSLAGTSGGIQYF.

This chain uses TRBV29-1 with TRBJ2-6, with D perhaps matching TRBD1 (6 bases). The CDR3 covers 16 residues. Trimming removed 4 bases at V and 0 bases at J, with 13 bases between. Germline CDR1 SQVTM, CDR2 ANQGSEA. CDR3 amino acids: CSVARDTDSGANVLTF. The CDR3 DNA follows: TGCAGCGTTGCAAGGGACACGGACTCTGGGGCCAACGTCCTGACTTTC.

The chain joins TRBV14 to TRBJ2-7; 8 nucleotides agree with TRBD2. This CDR3 has 14 amino acids. The V gene's germline CDR1 is SGHDN and CDR2 FVKESK. With V trimmed by 1 base and J by 3 bases, 2 bases remained unmatched. For the CDR3, the DNA is TGTGCCAGCAGCCAAGGACTAGCGCTCTACGAGCAGTACTTC. Its translation: CASSQGLALYEQYF. Combining the CDR3 with reference TRBV14 and TRBJ2-7 gives the whole variable domain EAGVTQFPSHSVIEKGQTVTLRCDPISGHDNLYWYRRVMGKEIKFLLHFVKESKQDESGMPNNRFLAERTGGTYSTLKVQPAELEDSGVYFCASSQGLALYEQYFGPGTRLTVT.

J is TRBJ2-3 and V is TRBV5-1, with 11 bases matching TRBD2. Losses at the gene ends were 4 bases for V and 2 bases for J; bases not matched to a gene: 6. From germline, CDR1 is SGHRS and CDR2 YFSETQ. This CDR3 contains 16 residues. The CDR3 DNA reads as TGCGCCAGCAGCGAAGGGACTAGCGGTACCACAGATACGCAGTATTTT. It is translated as CASSEGTSGTTDTQYF. Supplemented by reference TRBV5-1 and TRBJ2-3, the full variable domain reads KAGVTQTPRYLIKTRGQQVTLSCSPISGHRSVSWYQQTPGQGLQFLFEYFSETQRNKGNFPGRFSGRQFSNSRSEMNVSTLELGDSALYLCASSEGTSGTTDTQYFGPGTRLTVL.

CDR3 in DNA: TGTGCCAGTAGTATCCAGGGTGGGGATCTCAGAAAACTGTTTTTT. This translates into CASSIQGGDLRKLFF. The chain is built from TRBV19 and TRBJ1-4; D may be TRBD1 (5 bases). Germline loops: CDR1 LNHDA, CDR2 SQIVND (reference sequence). V was trimmed by 3 bases and J by 10 bases, leaving 18 bases between them. The CDR3 spans 15 residues.

The rearrangement uses TRBV9 and TRBJ2-1; no clear D gene. Germline values: CDR1 SGDLS, CDR2 YYNGEE. CDR3 size: 12 residues. Trimming took off 3 bases at V and 6 bases at J, with 7 bases between the two ends. CDR3 nucleotide sequence: TGTGCCAGCAGCGCCCAGGCCAATGAGCAGTTCTTC. It translates to CASSAQANEQFF.

This chain links TRBV5-4 with TRBJ1-1; 8 positions match TRBD1. CDR1 is SGHNT and CDR2 is YYREEE in the germline V gene (reference sequence). The V segment lost 4 bases and the J segment 2 bases; nucleotides outside the gene matches: 7. This CDR3 region has 15 residues. The CDR3 loop reads CASSAADRDNTEAFF. The CDR3 region has the DNA TGTGCCAGCAGCGCGGCGGACAGGGACAACACTGAAGCTTTCTTT.

The V call is TRBV2, the J call TRBJ1-5, with 9 bases lining up with TRBD1. V was clipped by 5 bases and J by 12 bases; unmatched bases: 14. From germline, CDR1 is SNHLY and CDR2 FYNNEI. The length of the CDR3 is 15 residues. For the CDR3, the DNA is TGTGCCAGCAGTTTCGAGGGACAGGGATTCGCCCACCAGCATTTT. Protein sequence: CASSFEGQGFAHQHF.